Listed below are T cell receptor beta chains from one sample, sequenced in a study of STAT3 mutations in large granular lymphocyte leukemia. Method: immunoSEQ multiplex PCR; TCRdb's copy keeps in-frame clones and lacks some. The sample consists of over 30,000 clones, about 88% of them appearing once. Sequenced input: PBMCs. The receptors derive from a human donor with T large granular lymphocyte leukemia. Some clones in this sample may be carry-over from other donors' samples. Both conserved end residues are part of each CDR3. Fields, in order: clone size, CDR3 length, J gene, D gene, V gene, CDR3 DNA, CDR3 protein. A D gene is named only where the DNA matches it firmly. The size of a clone is reported for some rows only, either as once, few or many, or as a class for expanded clones.

clone size: -
CDR3 length: 14
J gene: TRBJ2-7
D gene: TRBD1
V gene: TRBV28
CDR3 DNA: TGTGCCAGCAGTACCGGGACAGACCCCTACGAGCAGTACTTC
CDR3 protein: CASSTGTDPYEQYF

clone size: once
CDR3 length: 13
J gene: TRBJ1-3
D gene: -
V gene: TRBV29-1
CDR3 DNA: TGCAGCGTTTTAGGGACTCGCGGAAACACCATATATTTT
CDR3 protein: CSVLGTRGNTIYF

clone size: once
CDR3 length: 14
J gene: TRBJ1-1
D gene: -
V gene: TRBV4-3
CDR3 DNA: TGCGCCAGCAGCACAGCCAATAGGGGCACTGAAGCTTTCTTT
CDR3 protein: CASSTANRGTEAFF

clone size: -
CDR3 length: 14
J gene: TRBJ1-1
D gene: -
V gene: TRBV19
CDR3 DNA: TGTGCCAGTAGTGCCCACAGGGCTGGGACTGAAGCTTTCTTT
CDR3 protein: CASSAHRAGTEAFF

clone size: -
CDR3 length: 18
J gene: TRBJ1-6
D gene: -
V gene: TRBV7-2
CDR3 DNA: TGTGCCAGCAGCGCCCATCCTGGGAGTTGGTCCTATAATTCACCCCTCCACTTT
CDR3 protein: CASSAHPGSWSYNSPLHF

clone size: -
CDR3 length: 14
J gene: TRBJ2-7
D gene: TRBD2
V gene: TRBV7-9
CDR3 DNA: TGTGCCAGCAGCTCCGGGGGGAAATTCTACGAGCAGTACTTC
CDR3 protein: CASSSGGKFYEQYF

clone size: -
CDR3 length: 15
J gene: TRBJ1-5
D gene: -
V gene: TRBV28
CDR3 DNA: TGTGCCAGCACCACAGGACACCGCGGAGCTCAGCCCCAGCATTTT
CDR3 protein: CASTTGHRGAQPQHF

clone size: once
CDR3 length: 14
J gene: TRBJ1-3
D gene: -
V gene: TRBV5-6
CDR3 DNA: TGTGCCAGCAGCTTGGCTTCTCCTGGAAACACCATATATTTT
CDR3 protein: CASSLASPGNTIYF

clone size: -
CDR3 length: 15
J gene: TRBJ2-3
D gene: TRBD1
V gene: TRBV7-2
CDR3 DNA: TGTGCCAGCAGCTCGAGGACAGGGCGCACAGATACGCAGTATTTT
CDR3 protein: CASSSRTGRTDTQYF

clone size: -
CDR3 length: 15
J gene: TRBJ1-6
D gene: -
V gene: TRBV27
CDR3 DNA: TGTGCCAGCAAGGGGCCTCCTCTAAATAATTCACCCCTCCACTTT
CDR3 protein: CASKGPPLNNSPLHF

clone size: -
CDR3 length: 16
J gene: TRBJ1-2
D gene: -
V gene: TRBV18
CDR3 DNA: TGTGCCAGCTCACCATTGCCTGGACGGATCAACTATGGCTACACCTTC
CDR3 protein: CASSPLPGRINYGYTF

clone size: -
CDR3 length: 15
J gene: TRBJ1-2
D gene: -
V gene: TRBV4-2
CDR3 DNA: TGTGCCAGCAGCCAAGAGATCTCCGGGAGAGATGGCTACACCTTC
CDR3 protein: CASSQEISGRDGYTF

clone size: -
CDR3 length: 19
J gene: TRBJ1-2
D gene: -
V gene: TRBV21-1
CDR3 DNA: TGTGCCAGCAGCAATTACAGGGGAAGGAGGATAAGGAGCAACTATGGCTACACCTTC
CDR3 protein: CASSNYRGRRIRSNYGYTF

clone size: -
CDR3 length: 19
J gene: TRBJ1-6
D gene: TRBD1
V gene: TRBV4-1
CDR3 DNA: TGCGCCAGCAGCTACGGACAGGGGGCCAAAAAAATTAAGGATTCACCCCTCCACTTT
CDR3 protein: CASSYGQGAKKIKDSPLHF

clone size: -
CDR3 length: 17
J gene: TRBJ2-3
D gene: TRBD1
V gene: TRBV5-4
CDR3 DNA: TGTGCCAGCAGCTTGGGCCAGGGGGCCTCGGGGATAGATACGCAGTATTTT
CDR3 protein: CASSLGQGASGIDTQYF

clone size: -
CDR3 length: 18
J gene: TRBJ1-5
D gene: TRBD1
V gene: TRBV19
CDR3 DNA: TGTGCCAGTAGTAGGGGATTAGGACAGGGTGGCGAGGCTCAGCCCCAGCATTTT
CDR3 protein: CASSRGLGQGGEAQPQHF

clone size: -
CDR3 length: 15
J gene: TRBJ1-5
D gene: TRBD1
V gene: TRBV7-2
CDR3 DNA: TGTGCCAGCAGCCCCCGGACAGGGGCGGCTCAGCCCCAGCATTTT
CDR3 protein: CASSPRTGAAQPQHF

clone size: -
CDR3 length: 17
J gene: TRBJ1-2
D gene: -
V gene: TRBV18
CDR3 DNA: TGTGCCAGCTCACCGCGGGGGGAGTCCGGAAACAACTATGGCTACACCTTC
CDR3 protein: CASSPRGESGNNYGYTF

clone size: -
CDR3 length: 13
J gene: TRBJ1-2
D gene: TRBD1
V gene: TRBV29-1
CDR3 DNA: TGCAGCGTCCGGACAGGGGATGTCTATGGCTACACCTTC
CDR3 protein: CSVRTGDVYGYTF

clone size: -
CDR3 length: 16
J gene: TRBJ1-1
D gene: -
V gene: TRBV18
CDR3 DNA: TGTGCCAGCTCACCACCCGGGGGCCGGAGAGAAACTGAAGCTTTCTTT
CDR3 protein: CASSPPGGRRETEAFF

clone size: -
CDR3 length: 15
J gene: TRBJ1-1
D gene: -
V gene: TRBV5-1
CDR3 DNA: TGCGCCAGCAGCTTGGCAGTGGGGGCGGGCACTGAAGCTTTCTTT
CDR3 protein: CASSLAVGAGTEAFF

clone size: -
CDR3 length: 17
J gene: TRBJ2-6
D gene: -
V gene: TRBV7-9
CDR3 DNA: TGTGCCAGCAGCACCCGCGAAGGGCTTACAGGGGCCAACGTCCTGACTTTC
CDR3 protein: CASSTREGLTGANVLTF

clone size: -
CDR3 length: 16
J gene: TRBJ2-2
D gene: TRBD1
V gene: TRBV5-1
CDR3 DNA: TGCGCCAGCAGCATCCCCGGGACAGGGGGCACCGGGGAGCTGTTTTTT
CDR3 protein: CASSIPGTGGTGELFF

clone size: -
CDR3 length: 17
J gene: TRBJ1-4
D gene: -
V gene: TRBV5-1
CDR3 DNA: TGCGCCAGCACCCTCGGAGTACAAACCAGTGGTAATGAAAAACTGTTTTTT
CDR3 protein: CASTLGVQTSGNEKLFF

clone size: -
CDR3 length: 13
J gene: TRBJ1-2
D gene: -
V gene: TRBV19
CDR3 DNA: TGTGCCAGTAGCCTCGACCCGAGCTATGGCTACACCTTC
CDR3 protein: CASSLDPSYGYTF

clone size: -
CDR3 length: 14
J gene: TRBJ1-3
D gene: TRBD1
V gene: TRBV18
CDR3 DNA: TGTGCCAGCTCACCAGGGACAGGAGGAAACACCATATATTTT
CDR3 protein: CASSPGTGGNTIYF

clone size: once
CDR3 length: 15
J gene: TRBJ1-2
D gene: -
V gene: TRBV28
CDR3 DNA: TGTGCCAGCAGTGATTGGGACCGACCTAACTATGGCTACACCTTC
CDR3 protein: CASSDWDRPNYGYTF

clone size: -
CDR3 length: 14
J gene: TRBJ2-5
D gene: TRBD2
V gene: TRBV7-7
CDR3 DNA: TGTGCCAGCAGCGCCCGGACTAGCGATGAGACCCAGTACTTC
CDR3 protein: CASSARTSDETQYF

clone size: -
CDR3 length: 13
J gene: TRBJ2-7
D gene: -
V gene: TRBV6-6
CDR3 DNA: TGTGCCAGCACCCTACAACAGGCCTACGAGCAGTACTTC
CDR3 protein: CASTLQQAYEQYF

clone size: -
CDR3 length: 14
J gene: TRBJ2-1
D gene: TRBD1
V gene: TRBV27
CDR3 DNA: TGTGCCAGCAGTGCCCCGACAGGGGACGATGAGCAGTTCTTC
CDR3 protein: CASSAPTGDDEQFF

clone size: once
CDR3 length: 17
J gene: TRBJ1-1
D gene: -
V gene: TRBV21-1
CDR3 DNA: TGTGCCAGCAGCAAAGGGTCGGACAGGCGGAGGGGAACTGAAGCTTTCTTT
CDR3 protein: CASSKGSDRRRGTEAFF

clone size: -
CDR3 length: 13
J gene: TRBJ1-1
D gene: TRBD1
V gene: TRBV4-1
CDR3 DNA: TGCGCCAGCAGCCTCGGGACAGACAGTGAAGCTTTCTTT
CDR3 protein: CASSLGTDSEAFF

clone size: -
CDR3 length: 14
J gene: TRBJ2-3
D gene: TRBD1
V gene: TRBV19
CDR3 DNA: TGTGCCAGTAGGGGACAGACTAGCACAGATACGCAGTATTTT
CDR3 protein: CASRGQTSTDTQYF

clone size: once
CDR3 length: 13
J gene: TRBJ1-2
D gene: -
V gene: TRBV7-9
CDR3 DNA: TGTGCCAGCAGCTTATCCTTAGGAGATGGCTACACCTTC
CDR3 protein: CASSLSLGDGYTF

clone size: -
CDR3 length: 14
J gene: TRBJ2-3
D gene: TRBD2
V gene: TRBV29-1
CDR3 DNA: TGCAGCGCAAGACTAGCGGGGGGGCCAGATACGCAGTATTTT
CDR3 protein: CSARLAGGPDTQYF